One and the same sample provided the 27 T cell receptor beta chains below, sequenced in a study of blood T cell repertoires in COVID-19. Sequencing used immunoSEQ multiplex PCR; TCRdb keeps in-frame clones, though not all of them. The top ten hold around 6.4% of the sample, which has some 220,000 clones, approximately 86% seen once. What was sequenced was peripheral blood. The receptors here all came from a woman in her sixties with active or convalescent COVID-19.

The rearrangement joins TRBV6-5 to TRBJ1-2; the D gene is possibly TRBD1 (5 bases). The CDR3 sequence is 15 residues long. Germline V gene lookup returns CDR1 MNHEY and CDR2 SVGAGI. V lost 7 bases to trimming and J lost 2 bases, with 17 bases between them. The CDR3 is CASTQGTGANYGYTF. In DNA, the CDR3 is TGTGCCAGCACCCAGGGAACTGGGGCCAACTATGGCTACACCTTC.

The V and J genes are TRBV19 and TRBJ1-2; tentative D call: TRBD1 (6 bases). The CDR3 spans 16 residues. V gave up 5 bases and J gave up 4 bases, with 20 bases separating them. Germline V CDR1 and CDR2: LNHDA, SQIVND (reference sequence). CDR3 in amino acids: CASSDSWDTTVYGYTF. The CDR3 region has the DNA TGTGCCAGTAGTGACAGTTGGGACACAACAGTCTATGGCTACACCTTC.

The rearrangement uses TRBV3-1 (or the pseudogene TRBV3-2) and TRBJ1-5, with TRBD1 identical over 8 bases. Germline values: CDR1 LGHDT, CDR2 YNNKEL (reference sequence). This CDR3 region has 17 residues. J gave up 3 bases and V 0 bases, and 7 bases lay outside the gene matches. CDR3 sequence (DNA): TGTGCCAGCAGCCAAGAGGAAGCAGGGGGCAACAATCAGCCCCAGCATTTT. This gives the protein CASSQEEAGGNNQPQHF.

The chain links TRBV7-3 to TRBJ2-5, with D possibly TRBD2 on 5 matching bases. The CDR3 sequence is 13 residues long. Germline V gene lookup returns CDR1 SGHTA and CDR2 FQGTGA. V lost 5 bases to trimming and J lost 5 bases, with 12 bases between them. CDR3 loop: CASSPGVAETQYF. CDR3 bases: TGTGCCAGCAGCCCCGGGGTGGCGGAGACCCAGTACTTC.

This rearrangement joins TRBV6-1 to TRBJ2-7; D unclear. The CDR3 runs to 15 residues. The germline V and J ends were trimmed by 0 bases and 1 base, with 10 bases remaining between them. Germline CDR1 MNHNS, CDR2 SASEGT. CDR3 in DNA: TGTGCCAGCAGTGAAGCGTATAGCACTTCCTACGAGCAGTACTTC. It codes for CASSEAYSTSYEQYF.

This chain joins TRBV25-1 and TRBJ1-2, with a possible D match to TRBD1 (5 bases). This CDR3 is 15 amino acids long. The V gene's germline CDR1 is MGHDK and CDR2 SYGVNS. V lost 4 bases and J lost 2, with 14 bases in between. For the CDR3, the DNA is TGTGCCAGCAGTGGCCCGGGGGTAACAAACTATGGCTACACCTTC. Translation: CASSGPGVTNYGYTF.

The chain recombines TRBV9 with TRBJ2-1, with TRBD2 matching over 7 bases. Unmatched junction bases numbered 11, after V lost 3 bases and J lost 5 bases. Germline V gene data show CDR1 as SGDLS and CDR2 as YYNGEE. The CDR3 is 16 residues long. The DNA of the CDR3 is TGTGCCAGCAGCGCCACAAAAAGCGGGATGAACAATGAGCAGTTCTTC. This gives the protein CASSATKSGMNNEQFF.

There are a few counts of this clone. Other DNA sequences from this sample encode an identical CDR3 as well. This chain joins TRBV3-1 (or the pseudogene TRBV3-2) and TRBJ1-5; the D is unclear. Trimming pared 1 base from V and 5 bases from J, leaving 6 bases between. Germline CDR1 reads LGHDT; CDR2 reads YNNKEL (reference sequence). The CDR3 sequence is 13 residues long. CDR3 region: CASSQGPYQPQHF. CDR3 coding DNA: TGTGCCAGCAGCCAAGGGCCCTATCAGCCCCAGCATTTT.

This clone appeared a few times. V gene TRBV6-5 combines with J gene TRBJ1-2; maybe TRBD1 (5 bases). The CDR3 sequence is 14 residues long. Germline V gene sequence: CDR1 MNHEY, CDR2 SVGAGI. V was trimmed by 0 bases and J by 4 bases, leaving 9 bases between them. Written as DNA, the CDR3 is TGTGCCAGCAGTTACTCGGGGGGACTCTATGGCTACACCTTC. Translating gives CASSYSGGLYGYTF.

This sequence joins TRBV6-6 and TRBJ2-5; TRBD2 agrees at 7 bases. The CDR3 contains 13 residues. Trimming cost V 6 bases and J 5 bases; bases outside gene matches: 6. CDR1 and CDR2 from the germline V gene are MNHNY and SVGAGI (reference sequence). CDR3 region: CASSPSGMETQYF. The CDR3 nucleotides are TGTGCCAGCAGCCCTAGCGGTATGGAGACCCAGTACTTC.

The V call is TRBV6-5, the J call TRBJ1-2; D is possibly TRBD1 (6 bases). The V and J ends lost 6 bases and 6 bases respectively, with 14 bases between them. CDR1 and CDR2 (germline): MNHEY, SVGAGI. CDR3 length: 13 amino acids. The CDR3 region has the DNA TGTGCCAGCAGGTCACAGGGTTGGAATGGCTACACCTTC. This gives the protein CASRSQGWNGYTF.

This clone was seen more than once but under ten times. The chain joins TRBV6-4 to TRBJ2-1, with 8 positions matching TRBD1. CDR3 length: 15 residues. Germline values: CDR1 MRHNA, CDR2 SNTAGT. V was pared by 5 bases and J by 3 bases, with 6 bases of the junction left unmatched. CDR3 amino acids: CASSIGQGDYNEQFF. CDR3 bases: TGTGCCAGCAGTATCGGACAGGGAGACTACAATGAGCAGTTCTTC.

The chain has TRBV11-2 and TRBJ1-2; tentative D call: TRBD1 (6 bases). CDR3 size: 14 residues. The V gene's germline CDR1 is SGHAT and CDR2 FQNNGV. V lost 1 base and J lost 6, with 12 bases in between. In nucleotides, the CDR3 is TGTGCCAGCAGCTTAGCGGGCGGGGGGCATGGCTACACCTTC. Amino acids: CASSLAGGGHGYTF.

The rearrangement links TRBV5-1 to TRBJ1-1; D call uncertain. V dropped 5 bases and J dropped 4 bases, with 12 bases sitting between them. The CDR3 loop spans 13 amino acids. CDR1 SGHRS and CDR2 YFSETQ come from the germline V gene. In DNA form, the CDR3 reads TGCGCCAGCAGGCGTGAATCGAGCACTGAAGCTTTCTTT. Translated, it gives CASRRESSTEAFF.

The chain links TRBV6-2 or TRBV6-3 to TRBJ2-1; D might be TRBD2 (5 bases). Per the germline V gene, CDR1 is MNHEY and CDR2 is SVGEGT. Trimming removed 6 bases from V and 2 bases from J, with 20 bases in between. The CDR3 sequence is 17 residues long. The CDR3 spells CASSPFAGLIAYNEQFF. The DNA for the CDR3 is TGTGCCAGCAGCCCTTTCGCGGGTTTGATCGCCTACAATGAGCAGTTCTTC.

Note on this clone: An end of the junction differs from the germline gene, which may be a read error. The CDR3 loop is CASSEVWGRTEAFF. In DNA, the CDR3 is TGTGCCAGCAGCGAAGTCTGGGGCCGGACTGAAGCTTTCTTT. The rearrangement uses TRBV6-1 and TRBJ1-1; possible D gene TRBD1, 5 bases. This CDR3 region has 14 residues. CDR1 is MNHNS, CDR2 SASEGT, per germline.

The V call is TRBV4-2, the J call TRBJ2-5, with D possibly TRBD1 on 5 matching bases. Germline assignment: CDR1 LGHNA and CDR2 YNFKEQ. With 8 bases removed from V and 2 bases from J, the gap between germline ends came to 12 bases. The CDR3 length is 13 residues. The CDR3 protein is CASGQGYQETQYF. The DNA of the CDR3 is TGTGCCAGCGGTCAGGGATATCAAGAGACCCAGTACTTC.

The J gene is TRBJ2-2, the V gene TRBV7-9, with D perhaps TRBD1 (6 bases). The ends were cut back, 7 bases at V and 1 base at J, with 16 bases in the middle. The CDR3 runs to 16 residues. Germline assignment: CDR1 SEHNR and CDR2 FQNEAQ (reference sequence). The CDR3 nucleotides are TGTGCCAGCACCCGACCGGGACAAGTGAACACCGGGGAGCTGTTTTTT. It codes for CASTRPGQVNTGELFF.

This chain uses TRBV2 with TRBJ2-6, with 7 nucleotides matching TRBD1. Germline assignment: CDR1 SNHLY and CDR2 FYNNEI. The V gene end was trimmed by 1 base and the J gene end by 0 bases; junction bases not matched to a gene: 3. The CDR3 sequence is 17 residues long. The chain's CDR3 is CASSEDEGASGANVLTF. Written as DNA, the CDR3 is TGTGCCAGCAGTGAAGACGAGGGGGCCTCTGGGGCCAACGTCCTGACTTTC. Together with reference TRBV2 and TRBJ2-6, the CDR3 gives the full variable domain: EPEVTQTPSHQVTQMGQEVILRCVPISNHLYFYWYRQILGQKVEFLVSFYNNEISEKSEIFDDQFSVERPDGSNFTLKIRSTKLEDSAMYFCASSEDEGASGANVLTFGAGSRLTVL.

The chain links TRBV6-6 to TRBJ1-1; 8 bases map to TRBD1. Germline V CDR1 and CDR2: MNHNY, SVGAGI (reference sequence). This CDR3 spans 14 amino acids. The junction had 4 bases not matched to a gene; V was cut back by 6 bases and J by 1 base. The CDR3 spells CASSRDRTNTEAFF. The CDR3 DNA reads TGTGCCAGCAGCAGGGACAGGACGAACACTGAAGCTTTCTTT.

The chain couples TRBV6-5 to TRBJ1-2; 8 bases line up with TRBD1. J lost 6 bases, V lost 6 bases, and 9 bases had no gene match. Germline values: CDR1 MNHEY, CDR2 SVGAGI. The CDR3 consists of 14 residues. CDR3 coding DNA: TGTGCCAGCAGCTTACCCGGACAGGGCCATGGCTACACCTTC. Its protein product is CASSLPGQGHGYTF.

About this clone: The junction departs from germline at one end; a sequencing error may be responsible. This chain joins TRBV7-7 and TRBJ2-1; 7 bases align to TRBD1. The CDR3 contains 15 residues. Germline V lookup: CDR1 SSHAT, CDR2 FNYEAQ (reference sequence). CDR3 in DNA: TGTGCTAGCAGTACAGGGGCCAGCTCCTACAATGAGCAGTTCTTC. Protein product: CASSTGASSYNEQFF.

The chain joins TRBV5-1 to TRBJ2-7; D possibly corresponds to TRBD2 (6 bases). Trimming pared 4 bases from V and 10 bases from J, leaving 18 bases between. The CDR3 runs 13 residues. Germline V gene sequence: CDR1 SGHRS, CDR2 YFSETQ. The CDR3 coding sequence is TGCGCCAGCAGCCCCGGGGGAGGTCTTGGTCAGTACTTC. Translating it yields CASSPGGGLGQYF. The full variable domain, with the rest looked up from reference TRBV5-1 and TRBJ2-7, is KAGVTQTPRYLIKTRGQQVTLSCSPISGHRSVSWYQQTPGQGLQFLFEYFSETQRNKGNFPGRFSGRQFSNSRSEMNVSTLELGDSALYLCASSPGGGLGQYFGPGTRLTVT.

V usage is TRBV19 and J usage is TRBJ2-7, with 9 bases matching TRBD1. The CDR3 is 15 residues long. Germline CDR1 and CDR2: LNHDA and SQIVND (reference sequence). V was clipped by 6 bases and J by 2 bases; unmatched bases: 8. The CDR3 bases are TGTGCCAGTAGGAAAGGGACAGGGATCGCCTACGAGCAGTACTTC. It codes for CASRKGTGIAYEQYF.

V and J are TRBV5-1 and TRBJ2-1; 7 bases match TRBD1. The V gene's germline CDR1 is SGHRS and CDR2 YFSETQ. CDR3 length: 14 amino acids. The V gene end was trimmed by 2 bases and the J gene end by 4 bases; junction bases not matched to a gene: 3. The CDR3 DNA follows: TGCGCCAGCAGCTTACCGGGACAGTACAATGAGCAGTTCTTC. It is translated as CASSLPGQYNEQFF.

The V gene is TRBV5-1, the J gene TRBJ2-7; TRBD1 might be the D (6 bases). Trimming cost V 1 base and J 8 bases, with 13 bases left between them. The CDR3 contains 13 residues. Per germline, CDR1 SGHRS and CDR2 YFSETQ. The chain's CDR3 is CASSLLDSTKQYF. For the CDR3, the DNA is TGCGCCAGCAGCTTGCTGGACAGTACGAAGCAGTACTTC.

The chain recombines TRBV29-1 with TRBJ2-1, with D perhaps matching TRBD1 (6 bases). V shed 4 bases and J shed 8 bases, with 15 bases lying between them. This CDR3 has 13 amino acids. Germline V gives CDR1 SQVTM, CDR2 ANQGSEA. The CDR3 coding sequence is TGCAGCGTTGCTGAAGGGGGTAGCCATGAGCAGTTCTTC. Its protein product is CSVAEGGSHEQFF.